This note documents a single T cell receptor beta chain sequence. Antigen unknown. The entry originates in a study of cytomegalovirus exposure and HLA in healthy donors. Study results and limitations: HLA restriction was apparent for most CMV-associated TCR beta chains in a later analysis.

Primers: 60 Vbeta forward and 13 Jbeta reverse. Only in-frame clones appear in the TCRdb table, and some are missing; sequencing was by immunoSEQ multiplex PCR. The sample includes about 93,000 clones, approximately 68% of them seen just once. The CDR3 spans 18 residues. V lost 0 bases, J lost 0 bases, and 10 bases stayed unmatched. In germline, CDR1 is SGHVT, CDR2 SQSDAQ. Input material: PBMCs. The chain uses TRBV7-4 and TRBJ1-1, with TRBD1 identical over 7 bases. The TCR comes from a boy younger than 18 in good health and CMV-seropositive. Here the CDR3 reads CASSLARGDRAMNTEAFF. The CDR3 DNA reads as TGTGCCAGCAGCTTAGCAAGAGGAGACAGGGCCATGAACACTGAAGCTTTCTTT.